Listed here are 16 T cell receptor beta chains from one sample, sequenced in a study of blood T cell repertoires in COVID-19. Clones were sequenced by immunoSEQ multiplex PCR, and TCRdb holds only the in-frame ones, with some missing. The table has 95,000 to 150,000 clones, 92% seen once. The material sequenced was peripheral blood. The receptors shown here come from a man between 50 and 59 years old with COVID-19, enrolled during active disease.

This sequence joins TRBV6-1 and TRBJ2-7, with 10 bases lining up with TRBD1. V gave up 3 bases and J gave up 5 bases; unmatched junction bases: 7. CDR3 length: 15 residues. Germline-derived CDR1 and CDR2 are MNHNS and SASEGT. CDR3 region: CASSDRTGGEDEQYV. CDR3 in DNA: TGTGCCAGCAGTGATCGGACAGGGGGAGAGGACGAGCAGTACGTC.

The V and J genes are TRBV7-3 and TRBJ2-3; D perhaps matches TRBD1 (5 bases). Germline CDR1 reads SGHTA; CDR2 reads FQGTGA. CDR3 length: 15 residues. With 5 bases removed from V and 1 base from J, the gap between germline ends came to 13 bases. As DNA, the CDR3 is TGTGCCAGCAGCCCACAGGCAGGGCGCACAGATACGCAGTATTTT. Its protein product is CASSPQAGRTDTQYF.

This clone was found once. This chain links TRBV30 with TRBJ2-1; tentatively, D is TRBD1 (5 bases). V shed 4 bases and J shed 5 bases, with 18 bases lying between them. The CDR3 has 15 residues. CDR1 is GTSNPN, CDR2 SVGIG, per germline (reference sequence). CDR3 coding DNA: TGTGCCTGGACCCAGGGTAAGGGTGGGGACAATGAGCAGTTCTTC. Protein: CAWTQGKGGDNEQFF.

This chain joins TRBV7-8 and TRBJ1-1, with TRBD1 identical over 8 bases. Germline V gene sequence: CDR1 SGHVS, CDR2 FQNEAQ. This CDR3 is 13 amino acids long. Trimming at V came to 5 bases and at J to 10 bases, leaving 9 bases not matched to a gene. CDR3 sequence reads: CASSPTGALVAFF. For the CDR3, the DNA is TGTGCCAGCAGCCCGACAGGGGCTTTGGTAGCTTTCTTT.

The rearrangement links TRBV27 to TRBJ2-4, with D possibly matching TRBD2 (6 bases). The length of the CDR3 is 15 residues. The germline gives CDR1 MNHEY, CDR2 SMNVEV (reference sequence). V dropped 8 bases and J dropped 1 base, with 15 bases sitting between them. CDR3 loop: CASGTALGAKNIQYF. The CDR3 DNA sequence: TGTGCCAGCGGGACTGCTCTCGGGGCCAAAAACATTCAGTACTTC.

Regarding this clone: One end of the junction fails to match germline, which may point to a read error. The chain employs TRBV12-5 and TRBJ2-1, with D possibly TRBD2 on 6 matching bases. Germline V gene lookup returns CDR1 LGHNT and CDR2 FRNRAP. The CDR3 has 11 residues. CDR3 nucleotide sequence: TGTGCTAGTGGTTTGGGGGCTAGCGCTATCTTC. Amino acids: CASGLGASAIF. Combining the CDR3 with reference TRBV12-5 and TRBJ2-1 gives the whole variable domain DARVTQTPRHKVTEMGQEVTMRCQPILGHNTVFWYRQTMMQGLELLAYFRNRAPLDDSGMPKDRFSAEMPDATLATLKIQPSEPRDSAVYFCASGLGASAIFGPGTRLTVL.

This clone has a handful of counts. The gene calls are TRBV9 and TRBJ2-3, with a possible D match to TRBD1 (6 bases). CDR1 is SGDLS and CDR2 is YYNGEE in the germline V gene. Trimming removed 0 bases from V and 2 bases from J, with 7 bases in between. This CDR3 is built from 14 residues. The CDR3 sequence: CASSVGTDTDTQYF. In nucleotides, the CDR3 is TGTGCCAGCAGCGTAGGGACAGACACAGATACGCAGTATTTT.

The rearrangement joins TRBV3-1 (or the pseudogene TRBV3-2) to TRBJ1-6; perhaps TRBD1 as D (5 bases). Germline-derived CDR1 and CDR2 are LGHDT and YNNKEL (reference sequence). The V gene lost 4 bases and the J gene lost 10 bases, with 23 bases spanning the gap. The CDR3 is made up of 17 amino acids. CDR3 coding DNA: TGTGCCAGCAGCCTAGCGGGGGGGTCAGACGTATACTCACCCCTCCACTTT. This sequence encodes CASSLAGGSDVYSPLHF.

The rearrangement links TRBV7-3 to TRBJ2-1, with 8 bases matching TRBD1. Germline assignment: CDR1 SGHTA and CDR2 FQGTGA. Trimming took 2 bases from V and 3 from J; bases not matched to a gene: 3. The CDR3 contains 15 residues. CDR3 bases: TGTGCCAGCAGCTTAGACAGGGGTCTCTACAATGAGCAGTTCTTC. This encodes CASSLDRGLYNEQFF.

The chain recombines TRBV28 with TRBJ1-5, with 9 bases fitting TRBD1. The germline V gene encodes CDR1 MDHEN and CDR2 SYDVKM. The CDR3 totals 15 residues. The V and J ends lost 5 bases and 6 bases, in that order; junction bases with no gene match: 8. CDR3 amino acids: CASSPDRGGFQPQHF. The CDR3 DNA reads TGTGCCAGCAGTCCGGACAGGGGAGGATTTCAGCCCCAGCATTTT.

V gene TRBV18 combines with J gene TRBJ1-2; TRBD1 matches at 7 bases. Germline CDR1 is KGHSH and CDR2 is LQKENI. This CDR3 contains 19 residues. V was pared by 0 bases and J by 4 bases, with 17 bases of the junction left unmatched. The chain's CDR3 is CASSPPTGKPAGGTYGYTF. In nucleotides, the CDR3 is TGTGCCAGCTCACCACCGACCGGGAAACCGGCAGGGGGAACCTATGGCTACACCTTC.

The CDR3 is CASSEDRGRTGELFF. The CDR3 DNA sequence: TGTGCCAGCAGTGAAGACAGGGGGCGGACCGGGGAGCTGTTTTTT. The rearrangement uses TRBV6-1 and TRBJ2-2; 9 bases line up with TRBD1. V dropped 1 base and J dropped 5; count of bases not matched to a gene: 2. The CDR3 extends over 15 amino acids. The germline gives CDR1 MNHNS, CDR2 SASEGT.

This CDR3 is CASSQGSGTANTEAFF. Here the CDR3 DNA reads TGTGCCAGCAGCCAAGGTTCAGGGACAGCGAACACTGAAGCTTTCTTT. The chain is built from TRBV3-1 (or the pseudogene TRBV3-2) and TRBJ1-1, with TRBD1 matching 7 bases. CDR3 length: 16 residues. CDR1 and CDR2 (germline): LGHDT, YNNKEL (reference sequence). The V gene end was trimmed by 1 base and the J gene end by 1 base; junction bases not matched to a gene: 6.

DNA of the CDR3: TGTGCCACCAGTGATCCTGGACAGGGAGAGACCCAGTACTTC. Residues: CATSDPGQGETQYF. The chain recombines TRBV24-1 with TRBJ2-5; 8 bases are shared with TRBD1. The CDR3 is 14 residues long. Germline trimming cut 3 bases from V and 4 bases from J; bases unmatched to any gene: 3. From germline, CDR1 is KGHDR and CDR2 SFDVKD.

Here the CDR3 reads CATSDTRGTATWEQFF. In DNA, the CDR3 is TGTGCCACCAGTGATACGCGCGGGACAGCTACGTGGGAGCAGTTCTTC. The V call is TRBV24-1, the J call TRBJ2-1; tentatively, D is TRBD1 (7 bases). This CDR3 comprises 16 residues. V was trimmed by 3 bases and J by 10 bases, leaving 21 bases between them. Germline CDR1 is KGHDR and CDR2 is SFDVKD.

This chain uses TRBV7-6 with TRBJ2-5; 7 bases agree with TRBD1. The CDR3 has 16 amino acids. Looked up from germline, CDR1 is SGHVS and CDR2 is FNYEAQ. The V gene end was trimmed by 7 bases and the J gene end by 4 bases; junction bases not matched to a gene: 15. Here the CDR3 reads CASTLTTGNLLETQYF. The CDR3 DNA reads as TGTGCCAGCACCCTCACGACAGGGAATCTTTTAGAGACCCAGTACTTC.